The entry that follows covers one T cell receptor (beta chain) sequence. This specimen comes from a study of blood T cell repertoires in COVID-19. Study context: Samples of COVID-19 (acute and convalescent) were obtained from the United States, Italy and Spain. In each case, the material was cDNA or gDNA derived from T cells, B-cell-depleted T cells, or PBMCs.

Under the authors' procedure: Amplified reference gene primers provided the basis for estimating nucleated cell counts. The protocol was immunoSEQ multiplex PCR, while the TCRdb copy is restricted to in-frame clones and leaves out a portion. That table is the source of V, J and clone size, and D and trimming were worked out from the DNA. The sample includes around 70,000 clones, about nine tenths of them seen just once. This receptor was identified in a woman aged 80 or over with active or convalescent COVID-19. The source material was peripheral blood.

The CDR3 protein is CASSVDWTQRGYTF. In DNA, the CDR3 is TGTGCCAGCAGCGTAGATTGGACTCAGAGAGGCTACACCTTC. The rearrangement uses TRBV9 and TRBJ1-2; D is uncertain. This CDR3 is built from 14 residues. The V and J ends lost 0 bases and 8 bases respectively, with 14 bases between them. Germline-derived CDR1 and CDR2 are SGDLS and YYNGEE.